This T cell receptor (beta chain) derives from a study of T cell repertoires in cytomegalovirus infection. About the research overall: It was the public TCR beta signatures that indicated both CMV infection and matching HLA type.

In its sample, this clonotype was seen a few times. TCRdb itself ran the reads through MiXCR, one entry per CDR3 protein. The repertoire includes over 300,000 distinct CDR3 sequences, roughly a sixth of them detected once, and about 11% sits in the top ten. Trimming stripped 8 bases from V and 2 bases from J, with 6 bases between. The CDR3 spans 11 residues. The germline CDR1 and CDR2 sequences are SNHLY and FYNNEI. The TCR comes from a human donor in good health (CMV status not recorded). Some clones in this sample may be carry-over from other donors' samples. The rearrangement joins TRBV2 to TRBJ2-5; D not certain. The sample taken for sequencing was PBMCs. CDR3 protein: CASAVQETQYF. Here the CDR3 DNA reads TGTGCCAGCGCCGTACAAGAGACCCAGTACTTC.